Presented here are 25 T cell receptor beta chains from one specimen sequenced in a study of blood T cell repertoires in COVID-19. Using immunoSEQ multiplex PCR, the repertoire was profiled, and TCRdb retains in-frame clones only, with some absent. The sample has about 290,000 clones, about 82% seen once. The source material was peripheral blood. Receptors originate from a woman between 50 and 59 years old with active or convalescent COVID-19.

The chain has TRBV11-2 and TRBJ2-1; D might be TRBD1 (6 bases). The CDR3 covers 14 residues. Trimming removed 0 bases at V and 8 bases at J, with 11 bases between. The germline V gene encodes CDR1 SGHAT and CDR2 FQNNGV. CDR3 sequence: CASSLDFTGHEQFF. The CDR3 coding sequence is TGTGCCAGCAGCTTAGACTTCACAGGGCATGAGCAGTTCTTC.

This clone was recorded only once. As DNA, the CDR3 is TGTGCCAGCAGCGCAGCGGGAGTGTCAGGGGAGCTGTTTTTT. This codes for CASSAAGVSGELFF. The rearrangement uses TRBV11-3 and TRBJ2-2, with 8 bases matching TRBD2. The CDR3 runs to 14 residues. Germline assignment: CDR1 SGHNT and CDR2 YENEEA. V gave up 5 bases and J gave up 8 bases; unmatched junction bases: 7.

The chain carries TRBV5-4 and TRBJ2-5; D is unresolved. CDR3 length equals 15 residues. Between the trimmed V and J ends, which lost 0 bases and 3 bases, there was a span of 12 bases. Germline V gene lookup returns CDR1 SGHNT and CDR2 YYREEE (reference sequence). CDR3 nucleotide sequence: TGTGCCAGCAGCTTGGCCAACGGGTTAGAAGAGACCCAGTACTTC. Translated: CASSLANGLEETQYF.

The V gene is TRBV5-4, the J gene TRBJ2-2; 10 nucleotides match TRBD2. Germline-derived CDR1 and CDR2 are SGHNT and YYREEE (reference sequence). The CDR3 runs to 15 residues. The trim removed 4 bases at V and 6 bases at J, leaving 6 bases unmatched. The CDR3 protein is CASSAGTSVSGELFF. For the CDR3, the DNA is TGTGCCAGCAGCGCCGGGACTAGCGTGTCCGGGGAGCTGTTTTTT.

The rearrangement links TRBV5-5 to TRBJ2-5; 12 bases match TRBD2. The length of the CDR3 is 15 residues. The ends lost 1 base at V and 5 bases at J; junction bases unmatched: 3. The V gene's germline CDR1 is SGHKS and CDR2 YYEKEE (reference sequence). CDR3 amino acids: CASSLTSGRLETQYF. CDR3 DNA sequence: TGTGCCAGCAGCTTGACTAGCGGGAGGTTGGAGACCCAGTACTTC.

The chain links TRBV11-2 to TRBJ2-4; the D gene is possibly TRBD2 (6 bases). The V end lost 3 bases, the J end lost 9 bases, and 24 bases lay between the germline ends. The CDR3 sequence is 17 residues long. Germline-derived CDR1 and CDR2 are SGHAT and FQNNGV. CDR3 protein: CASSFLLGGAGRTIQYF. The CDR3 DNA follows: TGTGCCAGCAGCTTCCTTCTCGGCGGGGCAGGGCGAACCATTCAGTACTTC. Together with reference TRBV11-2 and TRBJ2-4, the CDR3 gives the full variable domain: EAGVAQSPRYKIIEKRQSVAFWCNPISGHATLYWYQQILGQGPKLLIQFQNNGVVDDSQLPKDRFSAERLKGVDSTLKIQPAKLEDSAVYLCASSFLLGGAGRTIQYFGAGTRLSVL.

The genes are TRBV9 and TRBJ2-3, with TRBD2 as a possible D gene (5 bases). Per germline, CDR1 SGDLS and CDR2 YYNGEE. V lost 5 bases to trimming and J lost 5 bases, with 12 bases between them. The CDR3 runs to 13 residues. This chain's CDR3 is CASRRAARDTQYF. CDR3 bases: TGTGCCAGCAGGCGGGCCGCGAGAGATACGCAGTATTTT.

The sample holds a few counts of this clone. The gene calls are TRBV23-1 and TRBJ2-3, with TRBD2 as a possible D gene (6 bases). TRBV23-1 is an ORF for which the function is uncertain. V lost 0 bases, J lost 1 base, and 20 bases lay in between. This CDR3 has 19 residues. CDR3 region: CASSQSSASADLCTDTQYF. CDR3 in DNA: TGCGCCAGCAGTCAATCATCGGCTAGCGCAGACCTCTGCACAGATACGCAGTATTTT.

The chain uses TRBV2 and TRBJ1-6, with 7 nucleotides matching TRBD1. This CDR3 spans 16 amino acids. Germline lookup yields CDR1 SNHLY and CDR2 FYNNEI. Trimming cost V 3 bases and J 6 bases; bases outside gene matches: 8. The CDR3 nucleotides read TGTGCCAGCAGTGACCCTAGGACAGGAGTTAATTCACCCCTCCACTTT. The encoded protein is CASSDPRTGVNSPLHF.

This chain connects TRBV19 to TRBJ2-7; the D gene is possibly TRBD2 (6 bases). V dropped 6 bases and J dropped 4 bases, with 13 bases sitting between them. The CDR3 spans 13 residues. From germline, CDR1 is LNHDA and CDR2 SQIVND (reference sequence). CDR3 nucleotide sequence: TGTGCCAGTAGGTCGGAGGGAGGTTACGAGCAGTACTTC. This encodes CASRSEGGYEQYF.

The chain links TRBV4-1 to TRBJ1-4, with 8 bases that match TRBD1. The germline V gene encodes CDR1 MGHRA and CDR2 YSYEKL. Trimming took 3 bases from V and 0 from J; bases not matched to a gene: 15. This CDR3 is 20 amino acids long. The CDR3 DNA reads TGCGCCAGCAGCCACCGGACAGGGTACTCTAGGGCTGCAACTAATGAAAAACTGTTTTTT. This translates into CASSHRTGYSRAATNEKLFF.

The V gene is TRBV7-2, the J gene TRBJ1-2, with 7 bases aligning to TRBD1. From germline, CDR1 is SGHTA and CDR2 FQGNSA. V trimming: 3 bases; J trimming: 4 bases; junction bases outside the gene matches: 5. The CDR3 sequence is 14 residues long. The CDR3 loop is CASSFTGTVYGYTF. As DNA, the CDR3 is TGTGCCAGCAGCTTTACCGGGACAGTCTATGGCTACACCTTC.

In its sample, this clone was seen once. V and J are TRBV5-1 and TRBJ1-6; TRBD1 matches 8 bases. The length of the CDR3 is 16 residues. V was pared by 6 bases and J by 6 bases, with 11 bases of the junction left unmatched. Per the germline V gene, CDR1 is SGHRS and CDR2 is YFSETQ. The CDR3 DNA reads as TGCGCCAGCAAGGTTGCAGGGGGCGAAGGTAATTCACCCCTCCACTTT. Translated: CASKVAGGEGNSPLHF.

The V gene is TRBV9, the J gene TRBJ1-2; D gene uncertain. Germline assignment: CDR1 SGDLS and CDR2 YYNGEE. This CDR3 is built from 13 residues. Between the trimmed V and J ends, which lost 7 bases and 3 bases, there was a span of 13 bases. This CDR3 is CASALGQDYGYTF. The CDR3 DNA reads as TGTGCCAGCGCGTTGGGCCAGGACTATGGCTACACCTTC.

The chain carries TRBV7-6 and TRBJ2-3; the match to TRBD1 covers 7 bases. V shed 1 base, J shed 1 base, and the junction held 5 bases outside the gene matches. The germline CDR1 and CDR2 sequences are SGHVS and FNYEAQ. This CDR3 has 16 residues. CDR3 sequence: CASSLGDRAGTDTQYF. The CDR3 DNA is TGTGCCAGCAGCTTAGGAGACAGGGCCGGCACAGATACGCAGTATTTT. Together with reference TRBV7-6 and TRBJ2-3, the CDR3 gives the full variable domain: GAGVSQSPRYKVTKRGQDVALRCDPISGHVSLYWYRQALGQGPEFLTYFNYEAQQDKSGLPNDRFSAERPEGSISTLTIQRTEQRDSAMYRCASSLGDRAGTDTQYFGPGTRLTVL.

This clone occurred once. The V call is TRBV11-2, the J call TRBJ1-2, with no clear D. The CDR3 sequence is 14 residues long. The V end was cut by 1 base, the J end by 3 bases, with 9 bases between. Germline CDR1 SGHAT, CDR2 FQNNGV. The CDR3 nucleotides are TGTGCCAGCAGCTTAGTTACCGGGTACTATGGCTACACCTTC. This translates into CASSLVTGYYGYTF.

This CDR3 reads CASSISGTKLGGYTF. The CDR3 region has the DNA TGTGCCAGCAGTATCTCCGGGACTAAACTAGGTGGCTACACCTTC. The chain links TRBV28 to TRBJ1-2; D is possibly TRBD1 (5 bases). This CDR3 region has 15 residues. Germline V gene data show CDR1 as MDHEN and CDR2 as SYDVKM. V lost 5 bases and J 7 bases, leaving 20 bases between the germline ends.

Only a few counts were recorded for this clone. The chain uses TRBV18 and TRBJ2-7, with 7 bases that match TRBD2. V gave up 2 bases and J gave up 1 base; unmatched junction bases: 5. The germline CDR1 and CDR2 sequences are KGHSH and LQKENI. The CDR3 is 15 residues long. The CDR3 region has the DNA TGTGCCAGCTCACCATCTGGCGGGGGATCCTACGAGCAGTACTTC. It specifies CASSPSGGGSYEQYF.

V gene TRBV12-3 or TRBV12-4 combines with J gene TRBJ1-2; 7 nucleotides agree with TRBD1. Trimming at V came to 5 bases and at J to 7 bases, leaving 7 bases not matched to a gene. The CDR3 spans 13 residues. The CDR3 DNA reads as TGTGCCAGCAGTCGACAGGGATATAGTGGCTACACCTTC. Translated, it gives CASSRQGYSGYTF.

This clone occurred a few times. The rearrangement links TRBV15 to TRBJ1-2; no reliable D call. Per the germline V gene, CDR1 is LNHNV and CDR2 is YYDKDF (reference sequence). V lost 0 bases and J 4 bases, leaving 6 bases between the germline ends. The CDR3 consists of 13 residues. CDR3 region: CATSRDGLYGYTF. As DNA, the CDR3 is TGTGCCACCAGCAGAGATGGACTCTATGGCTACACCTTC. The full variable domain, its missing parts supplied by reference TRBV15 and TRBJ1-2, is DAMVIQNPRYQVTQFGKPVTLSCSQTLNHNVMYWYQQKSSQAPKLLFHYYDKDFNNEADTPDNFQSRRPNTSFCFLDIRSPGLGDTAMYLCATSRDGLYGYTFGSGTRLTVV.

The chain uses TRBV19 and TRBJ2-1; 12 bases map to TRBD2. The CDR3 sequence is 15 residues long. V was pared by 5 bases and J by 4 bases, with 3 bases of the junction left unmatched. Germline CDR1 reads LNHDA; CDR2 reads SQIVND (reference sequence). CDR3 nucleotides: TGTGCCAGTAGTGGGGGACTAGCGGGTTACAATGAGCAGTTCTTC. Its protein product is CASSGGLAGYNEQFF.

The rearrangement links TRBV21-1 to TRBJ2-1; the DNA was not compared with TRBD2, the D call given in the table. TRBV21-1 is deemed a pseudogene. CDR3 size: 15 residues. The CDR3 loop is CASSKGGRAGGEQFF. The CDR3 nucleotides read TGTGCCAGCAGCAAAGGGGGGAGGGCAGGTGGTGAGCAGTTCTTC.

The chain is built from TRBV7-9 and TRBJ2-3; TRBD2 agrees at 8 bases. Germline CDR1 reads SEHNR; CDR2 reads FQNEAQ (reference sequence). Trimming removed 1 base from V and 7 bases from J; junction bases left unmatched: 10. This CDR3 spans 16 amino acids. CDR3 DNA sequence: TGTGCCAGCAGCTTAGTAAGCGGGGGAGGCACGAATACGCAGTATTTT. Translated, it gives CASSLVSGGGTNTQYF.

This clone was observed a few times. The chain couples TRBV5-5 to TRBJ1-2; maybe TRBD1 (6 bases). Deletions cut 4 bases from V and 3 bases from J, with 13 bases between. The germline V gene has CDR1 SGHKS and CDR2 YYEKEE (reference sequence). This CDR3 is built from 14 residues. CDR3 protein: CASSLTAGDYGYTF. The CDR3, as DNA: TGTGCCAGCAGCCTCACCGCAGGGGACTATGGCTACACCTTC. Together with reference TRBV5-5 and TRBJ1-2, the CDR3 gives the full variable domain: DAGVTQSPTHLIKTRGQQVTLRCSPISGHKSVSWYQQVLGQGPQFIFQYYEKEERGRGNFPDRFSARQFPNYSSELNVNALLLGDSALYLCASSLTAGDYGYTFGSGTRLTVV.

The chain joins TRBV18 to TRBJ2-1; TRBD2 agrees at 10 bases. Looked up from germline, CDR1 is KGHSH and CDR2 is LQKENI. The CDR3 consists of 14 residues. The trim removed 3 bases at V and 8 bases at J, leaving 4 bases unmatched. The CDR3 sequence: CASSPLAGVHEQFF. CDR3 sequence (DNA): TGTGCCAGCTCACCTCTAGCGGGAGTCCATGAGCAGTTCTTC.